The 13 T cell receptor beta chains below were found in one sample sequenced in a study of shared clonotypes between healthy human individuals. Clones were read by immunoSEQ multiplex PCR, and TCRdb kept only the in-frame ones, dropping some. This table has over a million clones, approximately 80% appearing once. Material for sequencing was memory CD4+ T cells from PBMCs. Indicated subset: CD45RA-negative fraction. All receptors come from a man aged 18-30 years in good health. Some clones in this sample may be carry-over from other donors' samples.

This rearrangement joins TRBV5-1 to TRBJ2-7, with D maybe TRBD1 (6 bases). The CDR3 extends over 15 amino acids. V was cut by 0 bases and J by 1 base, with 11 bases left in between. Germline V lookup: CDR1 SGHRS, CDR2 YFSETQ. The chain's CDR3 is CASSLAAGESYEQYF. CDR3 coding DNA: TGCGCCAGCAGCTTGGCGGCAGGGGAGTCCTACGAGCAGTACTTC.

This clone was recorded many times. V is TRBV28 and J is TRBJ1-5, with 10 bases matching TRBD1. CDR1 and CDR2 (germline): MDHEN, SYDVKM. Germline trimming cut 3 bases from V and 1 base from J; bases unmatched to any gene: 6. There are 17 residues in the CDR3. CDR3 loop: CASSFRQGALSNQPQHF. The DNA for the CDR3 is TGTGCCAGCAGTTTTCGACAGGGGGCCCTAAGCAATCAGCCCCAGCATTTT.

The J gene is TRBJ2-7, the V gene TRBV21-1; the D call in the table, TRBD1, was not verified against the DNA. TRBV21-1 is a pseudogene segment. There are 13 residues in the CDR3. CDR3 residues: CASPTGQVYEQYF. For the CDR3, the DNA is TGTGCCAGCCCTACCGGACAGGTCTACGAGCAGTACTTC.

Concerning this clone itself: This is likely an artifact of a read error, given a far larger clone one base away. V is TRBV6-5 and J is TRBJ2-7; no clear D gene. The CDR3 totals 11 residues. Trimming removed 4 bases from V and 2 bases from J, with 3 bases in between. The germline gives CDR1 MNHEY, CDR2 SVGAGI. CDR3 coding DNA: TGTGCCAGCAGTTCGCCCTACGAGCAGTACTTC. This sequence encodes CASSSPYEQYF.

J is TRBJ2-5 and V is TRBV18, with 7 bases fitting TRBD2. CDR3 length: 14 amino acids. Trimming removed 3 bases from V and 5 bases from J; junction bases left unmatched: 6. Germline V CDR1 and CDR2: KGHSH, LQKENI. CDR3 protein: CASSPQGGTETQYF. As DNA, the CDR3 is TGTGCCAGCTCACCGCAGGGAGGGACGGAGACCCAGTACTTC.

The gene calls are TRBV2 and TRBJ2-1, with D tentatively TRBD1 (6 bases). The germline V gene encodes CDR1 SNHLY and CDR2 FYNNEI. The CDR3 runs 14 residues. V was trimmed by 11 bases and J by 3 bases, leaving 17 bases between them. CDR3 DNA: TGTGCCGACGGAGGACAGCCTTTCTACAATGAGCAGTTCTTC. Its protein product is CADGGQPFYNEQFF.

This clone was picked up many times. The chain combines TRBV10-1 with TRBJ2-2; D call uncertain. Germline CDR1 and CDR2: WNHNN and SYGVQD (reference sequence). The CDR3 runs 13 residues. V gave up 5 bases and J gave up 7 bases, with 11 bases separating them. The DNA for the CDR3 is TGCGCCAGCAGTACAACGTTGGGCGGGGAGCTGTTTTTT. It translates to CASSTTLGGELFF.

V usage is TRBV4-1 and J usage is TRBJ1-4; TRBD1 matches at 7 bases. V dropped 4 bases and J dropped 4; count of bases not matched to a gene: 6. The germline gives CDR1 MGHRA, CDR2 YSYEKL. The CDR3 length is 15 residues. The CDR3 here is CASSPGAGGNEKLFF. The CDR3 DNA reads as TGCGCCAGCAGCCCCGGGGCAGGGGGTAATGAAAAACTGTTTTTT.

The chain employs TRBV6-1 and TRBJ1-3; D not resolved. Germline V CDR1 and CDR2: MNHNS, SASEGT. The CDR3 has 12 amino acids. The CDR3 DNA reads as TGTGCTACCGGTATTAATGGAAACACCATATATTTT. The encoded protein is CATGINGNTIYF.

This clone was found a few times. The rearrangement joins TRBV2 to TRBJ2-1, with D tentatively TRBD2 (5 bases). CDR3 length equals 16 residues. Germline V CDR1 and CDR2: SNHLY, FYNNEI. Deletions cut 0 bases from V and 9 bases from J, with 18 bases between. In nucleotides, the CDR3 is TGTGCCAGCAGTGAAGCCGGACCGACCGCCGGAGGTGAGCAGTTCTTC. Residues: CASSEAGPTAGGEQFF. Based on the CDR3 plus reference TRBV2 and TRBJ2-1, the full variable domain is EPEVTQTPSHQVTQMGQEVILRCVPISNHLYFYWYRQILGQKVEFLVSFYNNEISEKSEIFDDQFSVERPDGSNFTLKIRSTKLEDSAMYFCASSEAGPTAGGEQFFGPGTRLTVL.

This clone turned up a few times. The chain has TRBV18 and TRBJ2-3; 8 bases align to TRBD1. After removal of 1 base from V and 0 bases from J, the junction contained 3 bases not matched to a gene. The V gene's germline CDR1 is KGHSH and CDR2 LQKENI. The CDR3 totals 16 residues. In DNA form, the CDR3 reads TGTGCCAGCTCACCACTAGGACAGGGTAGCACAGATACGCAGTATTTT. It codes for CASSPLGQGSTDTQYF.

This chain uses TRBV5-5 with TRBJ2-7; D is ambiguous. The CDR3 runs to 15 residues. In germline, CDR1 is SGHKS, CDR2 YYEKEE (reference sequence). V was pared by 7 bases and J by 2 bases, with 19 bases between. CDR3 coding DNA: TGTGCCAGCTCCGCCGCCCCACCCCCAACCTACGAGCAGTACTTC. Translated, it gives CASSAAPPPTYEQYF.

The CDR3 DNA sequence: TGTGCCAGCAGTGAGCCTACAGGGCTGGAGAGCAATCAGCCCCAGCATTTT. As protein: CASSEPTGLESNQPQHF. The chain uses TRBV25-1 and TRBJ1-5, with a tentative D call TRBD1 (6 bases). Between the trimmed V and J ends, which lost 3 bases and 1 base, there was a span of 16 bases. The CDR3 totals 17 residues. Germline CDR1 and CDR2: MGHDK and SYGVNS.